The subject of this entry is one TCR beta chain. The specificity of this receptor is unknown. Within one base of it there is no much larger clone, and no base qualities were kept. This record belongs to a study of HIV-infected patients and healthy controls (dated by TCRdb to the mid-2010s). V is shortened by 0 bases, J by 4 bases, and the region joining them spans 12 bases. CDR1 and CDR2, looked up from the germline V gene (reference sequence), are DFQATT and SNEGSKA. From the cysteine up to the phenylalanine, the CDR3 has a length of 15 residues. The DNA shown is the 45-base CDR3, in frame from base 1. The library was generated by 5' RACE. Sequenced on an Illumina MiSeq. In TCRdb, the public reads were trimmed at Q25 with fastp and aligned with MiXCR, with productive beta chains retained. Duplicate CDR3 protein sequences are folded into a single record with the most common DNA and genes. The sample includes 55,000 to 70,000 distinct CDR3 sequences, with approximately 21% observed a single time. The ten most abundant clones make up more than 1.3% of the sample.

The sequence came from a human donor in good health. The V and J segments used are TRBV20-1 and TRBJ1-4; the D segment cannot be called with confidence. Input material: CD4+ T cells from blood. CDR3 loop: CSAREGSWGNEKLFF. The base sequence is TGCAGTGCTAGAGAAGGATCTTGGGGTAATGAAAAACTGTTTTTT.